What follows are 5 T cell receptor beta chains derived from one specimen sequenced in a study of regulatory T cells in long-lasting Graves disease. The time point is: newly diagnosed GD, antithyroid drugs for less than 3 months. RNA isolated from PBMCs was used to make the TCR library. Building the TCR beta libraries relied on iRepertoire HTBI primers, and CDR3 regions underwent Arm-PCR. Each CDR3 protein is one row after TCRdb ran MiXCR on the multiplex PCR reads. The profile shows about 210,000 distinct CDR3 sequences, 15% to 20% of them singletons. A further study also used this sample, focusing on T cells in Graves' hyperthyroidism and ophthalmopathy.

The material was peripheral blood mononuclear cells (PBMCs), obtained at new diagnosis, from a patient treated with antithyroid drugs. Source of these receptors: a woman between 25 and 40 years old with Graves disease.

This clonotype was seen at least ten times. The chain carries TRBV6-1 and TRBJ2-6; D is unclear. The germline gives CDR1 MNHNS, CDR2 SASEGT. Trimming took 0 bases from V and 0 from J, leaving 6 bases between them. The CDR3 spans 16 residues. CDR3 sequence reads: CASSEATRSGANVLTF. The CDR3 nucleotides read TGTGCCAGCAGTGAAGCAACTCGCTCTGGGGCCAACGTCCTGACTTTC.

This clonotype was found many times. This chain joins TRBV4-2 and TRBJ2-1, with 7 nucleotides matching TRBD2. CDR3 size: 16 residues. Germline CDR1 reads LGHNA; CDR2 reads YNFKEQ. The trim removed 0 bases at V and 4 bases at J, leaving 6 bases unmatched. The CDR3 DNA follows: TGTGCCAGCAGCCAAGATGGGGGGGAACCGTACAATGAGCAGTTCTTC. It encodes CASSQDGGEPYNEQFF.

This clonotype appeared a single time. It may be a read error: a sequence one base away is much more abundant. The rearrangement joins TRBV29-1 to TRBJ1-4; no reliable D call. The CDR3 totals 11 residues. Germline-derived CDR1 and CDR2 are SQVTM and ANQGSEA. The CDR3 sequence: CSVVRNEKPFF. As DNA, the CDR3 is TGCAGCGTTGTCAGAAATGAAAAACCGTTTTTT.

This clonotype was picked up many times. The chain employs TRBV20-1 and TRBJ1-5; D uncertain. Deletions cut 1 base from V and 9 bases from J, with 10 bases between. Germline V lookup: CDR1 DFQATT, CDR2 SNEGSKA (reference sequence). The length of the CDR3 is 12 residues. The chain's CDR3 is CSARVDYGPQHF. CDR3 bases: TGCAGTGCTAGAGTGGACTATGGGCCCCAGCATTTT.

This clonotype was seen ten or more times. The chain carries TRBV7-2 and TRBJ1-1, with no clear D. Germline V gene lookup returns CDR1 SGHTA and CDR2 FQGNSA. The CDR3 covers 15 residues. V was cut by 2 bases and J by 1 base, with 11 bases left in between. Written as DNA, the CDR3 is TGTGCCAGCAGCTTAAGAGCGACATCGAACACTGAAGCTTTCTTT. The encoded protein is CASSLRATSNTEAFF.